Following are 17 T cell receptor beta chains from one sample sequenced in a study of T-cell reconstitution after alpha-beta-depleted transplantation in children. Unique molecular identifiers were incorporated into the prepared TCRbeta library. TCRdb independently ran MiXCR on the PCR reads; one entry per CDR3 protein. Of about 120,000 distinct CDR3 sequences in the sample, about 23% were seen once. This specimen was PBMCs, mostly from graft donor cells, taken 180 days after TCRalphabeta/CD19-depleted stem cell transplant. The receptors here all came from a male patient aged 2 to 10 who had a stem cell transplant for chronic granulomatous disease, so the T cells may come from the graft donor.

This clonotype was counted at least ten times. The gene calls are TRBV6-2 or TRBV6-3 and TRBJ2-3; 7 nucleotides line up with TRBD2. After removal of 6 bases from V and 2 bases from J, the junction contained 11 bases not matched to a gene. The CDR3 extends over 16 amino acids. Germline CDR1 MNHEY, CDR2 SVGEGT. The CDR3 loop reads CASRPRTRGLTDTQYF. CDR3 sequence (DNA): TGTGCCAGCAGACCCCGGACTAGGGGTCTCACAGATACGCAGTATTTT.

This clonotype was detected ten times or more. The chain carries TRBV7-2 and TRBJ2-1; the match to TRBD2 covers 13 bases. V lost 8 bases and J lost 6; bases outside the gene matches: 7. The CDR3 covers 15 residues. Germline V CDR1 and CDR2: SGHTA, FQGNSA. In DNA, the CDR3 is TGTGCCAGCGAATCGAGGACTAGCGGGGGCAATGAGCAGTTCTTC. This gives the protein CASESRTSGGNEQFF. Combining the CDR3 with reference TRBV7-2 and TRBJ2-1 gives the whole variable domain GAGVSQSPSNKVTEKGKDVELRCDPISGHTALYWYRQSLGQGLEFLIYFQGNSAPDKSGLPSDRFSAERTGGSVSTLTIQRTQQEDSAVYLCASESRTSGGNEQFFGPGTRLTVL.

The chain links TRBV28 to TRBJ1-2, with a weak D call TRBD1 (6 bases). Germline V CDR1 and CDR2: MDHEN, SYDVKM. The germline V and J ends were trimmed by 8 bases and 2 bases, with 12 bases remaining between them. The CDR3 is made up of 13 amino acids. The CDR3: CASQRGSNYGYTF. DNA for the CDR3: TGTGCCAGCCAGAGGGGGTCAAACTATGGCTACACCTTC.

This clonotype was detected many times. The V call is TRBV6-1, the J call TRBJ2-2; 9 bases are a match to TRBD1. The CDR3 spans 15 residues. V was clipped by 6 bases and J by 6 bases; unmatched bases: 8. From germline, CDR1 is MNHNS and CDR2 SASEGT. The CDR3 bases are TGTGCCAGCAGCCGAGACAGGGGGTTGGCCGGGGAGCTGTTTTTT. It yields the protein CASSRDRGLAGELFF.

This clonotype was observed at least ten times. This rearrangement joins TRBV20-1 to TRBJ2-7; D unclear. CDR3 size: 11 residues. The V and J ends lost 3 bases and 10 bases respectively, with 13 bases between them. The germline V gene encodes CDR1 DFQATT and CDR2 SNEGSKA (reference sequence). CDR3 sequence reads: CSARIGIGQYF. CDR3 nucleotide sequence: TGCAGTGCTAGGATAGGGATCGGACAGTACTTC.

This clonotype was seen ten or more times. This rearrangement joins TRBV20-1 to TRBJ2-7; 11 positions match TRBD2. CDR1 and CDR2 (germline): DFQATT, SNEGSKA (reference sequence). The CDR3 loop spans 16 amino acids. Unmatched junction bases numbered 14, after V lost 6 bases and J lost 4 bases. CDR3 amino acids: CSASTRSGRAGYEQYF. Here the CDR3 DNA reads TGCAGTGCCTCCACCCGTAGCGGGAGGGCCGGGTACGAGCAGTACTTC.

The chain recombines TRBV20-1 with TRBJ1-5; no reliable D call. Trimming left V 6 bases short and J 2 bases short, with 17 bases between. The germline V gene encodes CDR1 DFQATT and CDR2 SNEGSKA (reference sequence). The CDR3 is made up of 15 amino acids. The DNA of the CDR3 is TGCAGTGCCACGAAAGGTGCCGCCCGCAATCAGCCCCAGCATTTT. Protein: CSATKGAARNQPQHF.

The V gene is TRBV27, the J gene TRBJ2-7, with a weak D call TRBD1 (6 bases). CDR3 size: 15 residues. The germline CDR1 and CDR2 sequences are MNHEY and SMNVEV (reference sequence). Trimming removed 6 bases at V and 3 bases at J, with 18 bases between. The CDR3 here is CASSMRQAYYYEQYF. Here the CDR3 DNA reads TGTGCCAGCAGCATGCGACAGGCCTACTACTACGAGCAGTACTTC.

This clonotype appeared many times. This chain connects TRBV5-1 to TRBJ2-5; D is undetermined. V was pared by 4 bases and J by 4 bases, with 11 bases between. The germline CDR1 and CDR2 sequences are SGHRS and YFSETQ. This CDR3 spans 13 amino acids. The CDR3 DNA is TGCGCCAGCAGCCCTATCCTAGGAGAGACCCAGTACTTC. Residues: CASSPILGETQYF.

This clonotype was found once. This chain uses TRBV5-4 with TRBJ2-7; 8 bases are a match to TRBD2. From germline, CDR1 is SGHNT and CDR2 YYREEE (reference sequence). The trim removed 1 base at V and 2 bases at J, leaving 5 bases unmatched. The CDR3 is 15 residues long. Here the CDR3 DNA reads TGTGCCAGCAGCTTGTCGGTTAGCGGGACCTACGAGCAGTACTTC. Its protein product is CASSLSVSGTYEQYF.

This clonotype was seen ten or more times. The rearrangement uses TRBV5-1 and TRBJ2-4, with D maybe TRBD2 (6 bases). The CDR3 covers 15 residues. Germline loops: CDR1 SGHRS, CDR2 YFSETQ. The ends were cut back, 3 bases at V and 2 bases at J, with 12 bases in the middle. This CDR3 reads CASSSRGGSKNIQYF. In nucleotides, the CDR3 is TGCGCCAGCAGCTCCCGTGGGGGGTCCAAAAACATTCAGTACTTC.

V and J are TRBV9 and TRBJ2-1, with D possibly TRBD2 on 6 matching bases. V lost 2 bases, J lost 7 bases, and 16 bases lay in between. This CDR3 has 15 amino acids. In germline, CDR1 is SGDLS, CDR2 YYNGEE. This CDR3 reads CASSVSATGGNEQFF. In nucleotides, the CDR3 is TGTGCCAGCAGCGTGAGCGCTACCGGGGGAAATGAGCAGTTCTTC.

This clonotype was observed at least ten times. The chain couples TRBV6-5 to TRBJ2-1; 7 bases agree with TRBD1. Germline values: CDR1 MNHEY, CDR2 SVGAGI. V lost 5 bases, J lost 14 bases, and 12 bases stayed unmatched. This CDR3 contains 13 residues. The CDR3 loop is CASSTTGTELEFF. DNA of the CDR3: TGTGCCAGCAGTACGACAGGGACAGAGTTGGAGTTCTTC.

The CDR3 sequence: CASSLDRTAIYEQYF. The CDR3 coding sequence is TGTGCCAGCAGCTTAGACAGGACAGCGATCTACGAGCAGTACTTC. V usage is TRBV7-2 and J usage is TRBJ2-7; TRBD1 is a possible D gene (6 bases). Germline-derived CDR1 and CDR2 are SGHTA and FQGNSA. V was clipped by 1 base and J by 3 bases, with 13 bases between them. The length of the CDR3 is 15 residues. The full variable domain, in which reference TRBV7-2 and TRBJ2-7 provide the parts outside the CDR3, is GAGVSQSPSNKVTEKGKDVELRCDPISGHTALYWYRQSLGQGLEFLIYFQGNSAPDKSGLPSDRFSAERTGGSVSTLTIQRTQQEDSAVYLCASSLDRTAIYEQYFGPGTRLTVT.

This chain connects TRBV29-1 to TRBJ2-1, with 7 bases matching TRBD2. V was pared by 2 bases and J by 7 bases, with 14 bases of the junction left unmatched. CDR3 length: 16 amino acids. Germline values: CDR1 SQVTM, CDR2 ANQGSEA. The CDR3 is CSVEPSSGLGGNEQFF. The CDR3, as DNA: TGCAGCGTTGAACCCAGTAGCGGACTAGGTGGTAATGAGCAGTTCTTC.

This clonotype was observed a handful of times. This chain's CDR3 is CASSYGTILYNEQFF. CDR3 nucleotides: TGTGCCAGCAGTTACGGGACCATCCTCTACAATGAGCAGTTCTTC. V is TRBV6-2 or TRBV6-3 and J is TRBJ2-1; D tentatively fits TRBD1 or TRBD2 (5 bases each). The V gene's germline CDR1 is MNHEY and CDR2 SVGEGT. The CDR3 is 15 residues long. V lost 2 bases to trimming and J lost 3 bases, with 11 bases between them.

This clonotype was seen only a few times. V usage is TRBV10-3 and J usage is TRBJ1-2, with D possibly TRBD1 on 6 matching bases. V was shortened by 10 bases and J by 2 bases, with 8 bases between the two germline ends. Germline CDR1 reads ENHRY; CDR2 reads SYGVKD. CDR3 length: 11 residues. The CDR3 DNA reads TGTGCCACCCAGGGGAACTATGGCTACACCTTC. Amino acid sequence: CATQGNYGYTF.